The source of this T cell receptor (beta chain) is a study of PD-L1 blockade in urothelial cancer (dated by TCRdb to the late 2010s). In terms of the full investigation: Therapy was started in the mid-2010s for all patients, and atezolizumab 1,200 mg was administered intravenously every 3 weeks. About nine tenths of the roughly 29 patients were males with bladder-origin urothelial cancer, and 18 of 29 reported a prior smoking history. An ECOG performance status of 0 or 1 was recorded for the patients, and 0 to 3 prior chemotherapy regimens had been received by the patients. Blood samples were analyzed at 3 weeks after treatment start (second dose) and at 6 weeks after treatment start. Blood samples gave median yields of about 150,000 T cells and tens of thousands of unique TCRs, along with a median clonality of 0.080. The study was an exploratory multi-omic analysis of somatic, immune and clinical correlates of response to PD-L1 blockade with atezolizumab in urothelial cancer. Pretreatment tumor samples, along with matched peripheral blood collected serially before and after atezolizumab treatment, underwent TCR sequencing. Durable clinical benefit was defined as a progression-free survival longer than 6 months, and TCR features were additionally tested against progression-free survival and overall survival. In the same patients, whole exome sequencing and RNA sequencing of pretreatment tumors were performed in addition to TCR sequencing. About 10 patients achieved durable clinical benefit and some 21 did not. Pretreatment blood TCR-seq was available for twenty-nine patients, at least one posttreatment blood collection was obtained for 25 or so patients, and tumor TCR-seq was available for 25 or so patients.

As for this clone: The target of this receptor is not known. Per-base quality was not reported, and no clone a single base away is much larger than it.

The time point label for this specimen denotes: peripheral blood 6 weeks after treatment start. The cohort included roughly 30 patients with locally advanced or metastatic urothelial carcinoma who were treated at Memorial Sloan Kettering on a trial protocol. Peripheral blood mononuclear cells were collected pretreatment and during treatment, with between 1 and 8 total time points obtained per patient. The Qiagen DNeasy Blood extraction kit was used to purify genomic DNA from total PBMCs and from tumor samples. PBMCs were collected pretreatment and during treatment, and were isolated and stored as previously described. Each PCR received spiked-in synthetic TCR analog templates so that absolute template abundance could be estimated from read counts. The immunoSEQ assay was used to amplify TCRbeta CDR3 regions from genomic DNA with bias-controlled V and J gene primers. Sequencing of rearranged TCRbeta segments was performed at approximately 20X coverage. As for the original processing: Sequencing errors were corrected by clustering, and CDR3s were annotated against IMGT so that V, D and J genes could be assigned. Downstream analyses used only productive TCRbeta rearrangements, leaving out any out-of-frame or stop-codon sequences. To compute clonality, Shannon entropy was normalized by the log of the number of unique productive sequences and then subtracted from one. Clones differing between time points or between blood and tumor were identified using Fisher's exact test with Benjamini-Hochberg correction, with an adjusted p below 0.01 applied as the threshold. Not all clones reach the TCRdb copy of this immuneACCESS table, which keeps in-frame sequences only. Checked studies attribute under half of the gap to unresolved V genes and leave the rest unexplained. The V and J calls and clone size are taken from that table; D and trimming were inferred from the DNA. The sample table shows approximately 38,000 clones, and 75% to 90% are seen once. The ten largest clones represent 24% of the sample.

Including the terminal cysteine and phenylalanine, the CDR3 comprises 15 residues. Solely the CDR3 DNA is kept, with 45 bases framed from the first base. The germline V end is reduced by 5 bases and the J end by 8 bases; junction bases left unmatched: 11. Looking up the germline V gene (reference sequence) yields CDR1 SEHNR and CDR2 FQNEAQ. Overall results and qualifications from the work: Greater expansion of tumor-associated TCR clones in peripheral blood 3 weeks after the start of treatment was observed in patients with durable benefit (n of about 21, p = 0.022). A pretreatment peripheral blood TCR clonality below the median was linked to improved progression-free and overall survival. Small sample size (n of about 30) and many exploratory analyses mean the results are intended to be hypothesis-generating.

The origin of this receptor is a man aged 55 to 70 with urothelial cancer. The sequencing used PBMCs, collected around atezolizumab (anti-PD-L1) treatment. The chain is assembled from TRBV7-9 and TRBJ2-1; 8 bases in between match TRBD2. This receptor carries the CDR3 CASSRSAGGSDEQFF. The DNA sequence reads TGTGCCAGCAGCCGTTCGGCGGGAGGTAGTGATGAGCAGTTCTTC.